The 3 T cell receptor beta chains below were found in one sample sequenced in a study of control samples from healthy donors and cancer patients. Clones were read by immunoSEQ multiplex PCR, and TCRdb kept only the in-frame ones, dropping some. The sample shows tens of thousands of clones, approximately 89% of them seen only once. Material: PBMCs. The receptors originated from a man aged 25 to 40 with colorectal cancer.

The genes are TRBV5-1 and TRBJ2-1; 10 nucleotides agree with TRBD1. V lost 3 bases and J lost 7; bases outside the gene matches: 7. The CDR3 runs 15 residues. Germline lookup yields CDR1 SGHRS and CDR2 YFSETQ. The CDR3 here is CASSSGQGSRNEQFF. CDR3 in DNA: TGCGCCAGCAGCTCGGGACAGGGGTCAAGGAATGAGCAGTTCTTC.

With regard to this clone: Other DNA sequences within the sample encode an identical CDR3. The chain combines TRBV3-1 (or the pseudogene TRBV3-2) with TRBJ2-7; D is undetermined. The CDR3 is 13 residues long. Per germline, CDR1 LGHDT and CDR2 YNNKEL (reference sequence). V was pared by 0 bases and J by 1 base, with 4 bases between. This CDR3 reads CASSQDPSYEQYF. The CDR3 bases are TGTGCCAGCAGCCAAGATCCGTCCTACGAGCAGTACTTC.

This clone was seen only once. The genes are TRBV7-9 and TRBJ1-5; no clear D. Trimming stripped 4 bases from V and 4 bases from J, with 11 bases between. The CDR3 sequence is 14 residues long. The germline gives CDR1 SEHNR, CDR2 FQNEAQ (reference sequence). The CDR3 DNA sequence: TGTGCCAGCAGCTCGGACGGATCAAATCAGCCCCAGCATTTT. As protein: CASSSDGSNQPQHF.